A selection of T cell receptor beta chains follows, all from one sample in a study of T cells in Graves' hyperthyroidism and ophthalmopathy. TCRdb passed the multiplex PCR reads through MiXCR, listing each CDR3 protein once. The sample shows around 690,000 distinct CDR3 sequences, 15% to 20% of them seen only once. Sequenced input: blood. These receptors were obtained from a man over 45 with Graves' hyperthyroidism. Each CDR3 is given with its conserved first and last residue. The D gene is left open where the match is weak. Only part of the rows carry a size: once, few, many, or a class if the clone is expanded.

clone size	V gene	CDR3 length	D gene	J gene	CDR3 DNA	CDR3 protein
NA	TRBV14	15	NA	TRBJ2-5	TGTGCCAGCAGCCTAGGAGTTATTAAGGGAGAGACCCAGTACTTC	CASSLGVIKGETQYF
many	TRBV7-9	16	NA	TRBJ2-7	TGTGCCAGCAGCGGCAGAGCTGGGACCACACCCATCGAGCAGTACTTC	CASSGRAGTTPIEQYF
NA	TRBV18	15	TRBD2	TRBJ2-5	TGTGCCAGCTCACCAGAGACTAGCGAATTAGAGACCCTGTACTTC	CASSPETSELETLYF
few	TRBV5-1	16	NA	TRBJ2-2	TGCGCCAGCAGCTTGGTAACAGCGGCGAACACCGGGGAGCTGTTTTTT	CASSLVTAANTGELFF
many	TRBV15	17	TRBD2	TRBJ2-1	TGTGCCACCAGCAGGAGGCCCGGGACTAGCTCCTACAATGAGCAGTTCTTC	CATSRRPGTSSYNEQFF
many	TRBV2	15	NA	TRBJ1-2	TGTGCCAGCAGTGAAGCAACCTCCCGGAACTATGGCTACACCTTC	CASSEATSRNYGYTF
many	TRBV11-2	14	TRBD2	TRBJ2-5	TGTGCCAGCAAAAAAGAGGCGGGGGTAGAGACCCAGTACTTC	CASKKEAGVETQYF
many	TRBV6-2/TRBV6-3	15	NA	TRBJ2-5	TGTGCCAGCAGTTACACCGGGACGCCTCAAGAGACCCAGTACTTC	CASSYTGTPQETQYF
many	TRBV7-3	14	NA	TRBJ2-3	TGTGCCAGCAGCTCCACAGTGGGGGCAGATACGCAGTATTTT	CASSSTVGADTQYF
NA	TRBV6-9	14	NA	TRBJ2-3	TGTGCCAGCAGTTACCCCGGGGTTGGCGATACGCAGTATTTT	CASSYPGVGDTQYF
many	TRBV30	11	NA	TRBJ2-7	TGTGCCTGGAGCCCCAAGGACGAGCAGTACTTC	CAWSPKDEQYF
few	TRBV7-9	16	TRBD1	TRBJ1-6	TGTGCCAGCAGCGGTGGACAGGGTGCCTATAATTCACCCCTCCACTTT	CASSGGQGAYNSPLHF
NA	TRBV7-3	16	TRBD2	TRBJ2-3	TGTGCCAGCAGCATGACTAGCGGGGGGAGCACAGATACGCAGTATTTT	CASSMTSGGSTDTQYF
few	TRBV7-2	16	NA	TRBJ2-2	TGTGCCAGCAGCTCCCGGGGCTCATCGAACACCGGGGAGCTGTTTTTT	CASSSRGSSNTGELFF
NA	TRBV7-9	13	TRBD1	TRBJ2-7	TGTGCCAGCAGCGCCTCAGGGGGCGATGAGCAGTACTTC	CASSASGGDEQYF
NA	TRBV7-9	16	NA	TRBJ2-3	TGTGCCAGCAGCCCTCACCAAATTCCTAGCGCAGATACGCAGTATTTT	CASSPHQIPSADTQYF
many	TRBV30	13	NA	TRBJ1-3	TGTGCCTGGAGTATGATCTCTGGAAACACCATATATTTT	CAWSMISGNTIYF
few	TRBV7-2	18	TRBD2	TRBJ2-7	TGTGCCAGCAGCTTAGATGACAGCGGGAGGGGGCCTCCTGGCGAGCAGTACTTC	CASSLDDSGRGPPGEQYF
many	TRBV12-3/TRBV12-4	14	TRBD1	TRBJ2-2	TGTGCCAGCAGGGGGACAGGGGCGCGAGGGGAGCTGTTTTTT	CASRGTGARGELFF
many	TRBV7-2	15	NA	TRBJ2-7	TGTGCCAGCAGCCCTGTCAGCGGACGATACTACGAGCAGTACTTC	CASSPVSGRYYEQYF
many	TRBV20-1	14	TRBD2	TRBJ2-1	TGCAGTGCAAGAGCAATGAGAGCGGGACTTCAGCAGTTCTTC	CSARAMRAGLQQFF
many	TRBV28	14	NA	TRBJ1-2	TGTGCCAGCAATTTTCTGGGAGTACGAGGAGGCTACACCTTC	CASNFLGVRGGYTF
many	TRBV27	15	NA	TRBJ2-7	TGTGCCAGCAGTTTAAAAGGGACGGGAGCCTACGAGCAGTACTTC	CASSLKGTGAYEQYF
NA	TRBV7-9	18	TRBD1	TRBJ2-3	TGTGCCAGCAGCTTATTGTCCGGGACAGGGAAATGGGCAGATACGCAGTATTTT	CASSLLSGTGKWADTQYF
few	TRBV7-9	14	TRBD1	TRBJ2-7	TGTGCCAGCAGCTTAGGGGACAGCCGGAACGAGCAGTACTTC	CASSLGDSRNEQYF
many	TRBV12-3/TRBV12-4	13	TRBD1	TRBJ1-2	TGTGCCAGCAGCCTCAAGACAGGGGGCGGCTACACCTTC	CASSLKTGGGYTF
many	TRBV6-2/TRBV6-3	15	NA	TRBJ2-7	TGTGCCAGCCGGGGGCTTGGTAGCGGAGCCTACGAGCAGTACTTC	CASRGLGSGAYEQYF
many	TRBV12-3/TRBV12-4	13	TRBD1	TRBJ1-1	TGTGCCAGCAGTTTACAGGGGGCGAGGGGGGCTTTCTTT	CASSLQGARGAFF
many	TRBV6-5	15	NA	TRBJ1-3	TGTGCCAGCAGTTACTGGGGGGCGGCTGGAAACACCATATATTTT	CASSYWGAAGNTIYF
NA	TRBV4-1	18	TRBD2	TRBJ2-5	TGCGCCAGCAGCCAAGCCTCTTCGGGACTAGCACCAGAAGAGACCCAGTACTTC	CASSQASSGLAPEETQYF
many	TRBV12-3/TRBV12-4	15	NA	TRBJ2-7	TGTGCCAGCAGTTTTTTGGTTCGGGGAGGCTACGAGCAGTACTTC	CASSFLVRGGYEQYF
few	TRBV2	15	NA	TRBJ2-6	TGTGCCAGCAGTGTTGGTTACTCTGGGGCCAACGTCCTGACTTTC	CASSVGYSGANVLTF
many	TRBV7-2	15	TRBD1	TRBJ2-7	TGTGCCAGCAGCTCCCGACCGGGACAGGGAAACGAGCAGTACTTC	CASSSRPGQGNEQYF
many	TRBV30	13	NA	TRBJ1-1	TGTGCCTGGAGTGTAGAGCAGAACACTGAAGCTTTCTTT	CAWSVEQNTEAFF
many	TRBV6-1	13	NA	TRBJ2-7	TGTGCCAGCAATCTGGGACTCAACAACGAGCAGTACTTC	CASNLGLNNEQYF
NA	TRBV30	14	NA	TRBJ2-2	TGTGCCTGGAGGACACAGGGGAACACCGGGGAGCTGTTTTTT	CAWRTQGNTGELFF
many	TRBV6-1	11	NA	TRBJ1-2	TGTGCCACCCCGTCGGGCTATGGCTACACCTTC	CATPSGYGYTF
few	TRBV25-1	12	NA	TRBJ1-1	TGTGCCAGCAGTGCAAGGTCCACTGAAGCTTTCTTT	CASSARSTEAFF
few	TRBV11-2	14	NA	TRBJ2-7	TGTGCCAGCAGCCAAGAATCTCTCTCCTACGAGCAGTACTTC	CASSQESLSYEQYF
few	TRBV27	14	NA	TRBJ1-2	TGTGCCAGCAGTGCTGACGACAGACTCTATGGCTACACCTTC	CASSADDRLYGYTF
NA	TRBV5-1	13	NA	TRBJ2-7	TGCGCCAGCAGCGCCGGATGGACCTACGAGCAGTACTTC	CASSAGWTYEQYF
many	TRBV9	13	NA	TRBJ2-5	TGTGCCAGCAGCGTTGGTGGGAAAGAGACCCAGTACTTC	CASSVGGKETQYF
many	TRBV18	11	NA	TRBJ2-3	TGTGCCAGCTCAATACAGGGTTCGCAGTATTTT	CASSIQGSQYF
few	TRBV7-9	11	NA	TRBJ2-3	TGTGCCAGCAGCGTGGTAGATACGCAGTATTTT	CASSVVDTQYF
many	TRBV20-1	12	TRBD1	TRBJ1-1	TGCAGTGCGAGACAGGGGAAGACTGAAGCTTTCTTT	CSARQGKTEAFF
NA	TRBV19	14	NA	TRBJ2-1	TGTGCCAGTAGTTCTCCTAGTTCCTACAATGAGCAGTTCTTC	CASSSPSSYNEQFF
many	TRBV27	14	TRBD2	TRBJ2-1	TGTGCCAGCAGTTGGCTAGCGGGAGGTAATGAGCAGTTCTTC	CASSWLAGGNEQFF
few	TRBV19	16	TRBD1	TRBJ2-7	TGTGCCAGTAGTCGAGCCGGGACAGAGAGCTCCTACGAGCAGTACTTC	CASSRAGTESSYEQYF
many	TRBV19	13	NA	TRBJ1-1	TGTGCCAGTAGTAACCAGGCGAACACTGAAGCTTTCTTT	CASSNQANTEAFF
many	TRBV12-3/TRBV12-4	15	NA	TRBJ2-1	TGTGCCAGCAGTCATCGACGGAGCTCCTACAATGAGCAGTTCTTC	CASSHRRSSYNEQFF
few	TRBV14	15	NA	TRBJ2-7	TGTGCCAGCAGCCAAGTTAGCGTCAGGTACTACGAGCAGTACTTC	CASSQVSVRYYEQYF
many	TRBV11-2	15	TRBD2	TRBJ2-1	TGTGCCAGCAGCTTGAGCGGGACCTCCTACAATGAGCAGTTCTTC	CASSLSGTSYNEQFF
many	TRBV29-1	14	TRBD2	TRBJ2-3	TGCAGCGTTGTCGGGAGGGCCACCGCAGATACGCAGTATTTT	CSVVGRATADTQYF
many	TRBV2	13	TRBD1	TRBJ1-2	TGTGCCAGCAGGGTACAGGGGCCCTATGGCTACACCTTC	CASRVQGPYGYTF
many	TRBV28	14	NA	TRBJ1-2	TGTGCCAGCAGTTTTAGACAGGTCAGCCCTGGCTACACCTTC	CASSFRQVSPGYTF
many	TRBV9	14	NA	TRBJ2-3	TGTGCCAGCAGCGTAGGGGAGGGCACAGATACGCAGTATTTT	CASSVGEGTDTQYF
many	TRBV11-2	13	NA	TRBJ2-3	TGTGCCAGCAGGCCCGCGGTATCAGATACGCAGTATTTT	CASRPAVSDTQYF
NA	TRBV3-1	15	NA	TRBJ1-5	TGTGCCAGCAGCCAAGGTGTCGTTAGCAATCAGCCCCAGCATTTT	CASSQGVVSNQPQHF